This TCR beta chain was captured by sequencing in a study of T cell responses to AZD1222 COVID-19 vaccine (dated by TCRdb to about 2021). About the investigation overall: A total of 230 to 250 trial participants underwent TCR sequencing, of whom about 200 had received two doses of AZD1222 and about 25 had received two doses of the MenACWY control vaccine. Trial participants were enrolled by age into 18-55, 56-69 and 70-plus year subgroups, with roughly 150, 30 and 60 TCR-sequenced participants respectively.

The CDR3 regions of human TCRbeta chains were subjected to immunosequencing. The authors' pipeline ran thus. Repertoire TCRs were checked for matches against a reference library of SARS-CoV-2-specific TCRs that had been generated using the MIRA antigen-specificity platform. Breadth meant the fraction of unique TCRs that were SARS-CoV-2-associated, whereas depth meant the fraction of total T cells that were SARS-CoV-2-associated. Using the MIRA data, each spike-specific TCR was assigned both to the spike region to which the TCR was reactive and to a CD4 or CD8 class. Log10-transformed breadth and depth values were compared by one-way ANOVA with Sidak's multiple comparisons tests. TCRdb re-hosts the immuneACCESS table, in-frame sequences only. Its copies lack some clones; in the studies checked, an unresolved V gene accounts for under half of them, and the cause for the rest is not known. V, J and clone size are those of that table, while D and trimming were read from the DNA. Recorded for this sample are under 150,000 clones; roughly 90% of them occurred a single time. The leading ten clones occupy more than 0.95% of the sample.

Germline trimming: 1 base from V, 5 bases from J; junction bases outside gene matches: 15. The CDR3 runs 18 residues from the cysteine to the phenylalanine. Only CDR3 DNA is held: 54 bases, read in frame from base 1. Looking up the germline V gene yields CDR1 SGHRS and CDR2 YFSETQ. This specimen's time point label, per the study, means: about 28 days (+/-7) after the second vaccine dose. AZD1222 recipients whose second dose came at about 4 weeks and those whose second dose came at about 12 weeks were combined into one group, since spike-specific TCR depth and breadth did not differ between the two schedules. Samples from vaccinated people were obtained from the UK trials COV001 and COV002, which included a single-blind randomized controlled phase 2/3 trial of AZD1222 (ChAdOx1 nCoV-19) in healthy adults. For TCRbeta chain sequencing, PBMC samples from trial participants were taken at day 0 and at day 28 after the second dose.

General study outcomes and caveats: The 56-69-year group was small, and its depth increase did not reach significance, likely because of low power. Most participants were white British and females outnumbered males, and the authors suggested that clonal diversity may have been underestimated. After two AZD1222 doses, spike-specific TCR breadth and depth were significantly higher than at day 0 and than in MenACWY recipients. Nearly half of unique spike-specific TCRs reportedly recognized epitopes outside regions mutated in the B.1.351 and B.1.1.7 variants. CD4 TCRs associated with the vaccine covered the entire spike protein, and the dominant responses were in regions 160-218 and 743-854. Because no day 14 peak-response samples were available, repertoires were characterized only after the peak T cell response. Only 5 to 7 AZD1222 recipients were SARS-CoV-2 seropositive at baseline, limiting conclusions about previously exposed vaccinees.

Worth noting for this clone: No antigen is known for it. Base-call qualities are not available, and no considerably larger clone is one nucleotide away.

Here the chain combines TRBV5-1 and TRBJ2-5, and TRBD2 matches 9 of the central bases. Sequencing used peripheral blood, obtained 28 days after the second AZD1222 dose. This receptor was obtained from an adult who received the AZD1222 COVID-19 vaccine. The CDR3 protein is CASSLRLPLAGTSETQYF. The DNA sequence is given as TGCGCCAGCAGCTTGCGCCTACCCCTAGCGGGGACCTCCGAGACCCAGTACTTC.